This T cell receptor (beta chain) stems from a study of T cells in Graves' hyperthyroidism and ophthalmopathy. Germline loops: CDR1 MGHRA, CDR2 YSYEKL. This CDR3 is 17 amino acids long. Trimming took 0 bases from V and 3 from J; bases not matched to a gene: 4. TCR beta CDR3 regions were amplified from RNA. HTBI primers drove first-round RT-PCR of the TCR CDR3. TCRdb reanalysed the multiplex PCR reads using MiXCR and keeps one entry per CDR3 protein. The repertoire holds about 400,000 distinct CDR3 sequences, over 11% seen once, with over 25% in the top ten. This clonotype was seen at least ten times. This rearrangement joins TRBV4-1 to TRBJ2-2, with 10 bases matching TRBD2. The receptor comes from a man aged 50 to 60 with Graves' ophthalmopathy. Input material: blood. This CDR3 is CASSQDLAGVYTGELFF. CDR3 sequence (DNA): TGCGCCAGCAGCCAAGATCTAGCGGGAGTGTACACCGGGGAGCTGTTTTTT.